This T cell receptor (beta chain) was obtained from a study of spatial heterogeneity in lung cancer. As for the study in general: Sequence detection consistently recorded a greater number of beta-chain than alpha-chain sequences. Raw reads contained each unique TCR and UMI combination more than ten times on average.

Time point here: blood at routine non-recurrence follow-up after resection. Tumor, nontumor lung or frozen PBMC supplied whole RNA that was sequenced unsorted. TCRdb independently ran MiXCR on the 5' RACE reads; one entry per CDR3 protein. The sample yields 50,000 to 60,000 distinct CDR3 sequences, 6% to 8.5% seen once. This clonotype was seen repeatedly, ten times or more. Antigen: not known. J lost 5 bases, V lost 5 bases, and 15 bases had no gene match. There are 17 residues in the CDR3. Germline assignment: CDR1 SGHAT and CDR2 FQNNGV. General study points: Compared with follow-up, resection was when ubiquitous expanded tumor TCRs appeared in blood more.

The sequence derives from a female donor with early-stage non-small cell lung cancer. This specimen was PBMCs, taken at follow-up. The chain carries TRBV11-2 and TRBJ2-5, with TRBD2 matching 9 bases. This CDR3 reads CASSLRVGTSPEETQYF. CDR3 coding DNA: TGTGCCAGCAGCCTAAGAGTCGGGACTAGCCCCGAGGAGACCCAGTACTTC.